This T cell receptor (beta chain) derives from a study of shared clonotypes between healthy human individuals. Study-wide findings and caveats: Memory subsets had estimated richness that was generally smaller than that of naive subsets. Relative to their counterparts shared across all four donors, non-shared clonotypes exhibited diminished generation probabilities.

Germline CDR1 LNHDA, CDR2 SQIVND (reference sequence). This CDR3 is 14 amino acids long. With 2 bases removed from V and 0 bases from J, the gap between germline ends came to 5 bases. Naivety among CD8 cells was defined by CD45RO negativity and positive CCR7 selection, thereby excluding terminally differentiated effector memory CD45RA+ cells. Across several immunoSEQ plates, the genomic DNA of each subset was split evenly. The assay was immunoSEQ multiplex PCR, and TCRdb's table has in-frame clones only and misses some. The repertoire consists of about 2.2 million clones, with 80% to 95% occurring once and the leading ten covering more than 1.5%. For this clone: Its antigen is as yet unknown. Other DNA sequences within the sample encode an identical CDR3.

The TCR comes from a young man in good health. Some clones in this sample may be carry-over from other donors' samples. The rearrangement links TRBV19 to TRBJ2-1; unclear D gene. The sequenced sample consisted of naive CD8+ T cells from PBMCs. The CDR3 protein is CASSIRASYNEQFF. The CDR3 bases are TGTGCCAGTAGTATAAGGGCCTCCTACAATGAGCAGTTCTTC.